The 30 T cell receptor beta chains listed next were all sequenced from one sample in a study of post-analysis software for immune sequencing data. For these TCRs, the target antigens are not known. The study's findings and limits: The study found TRBV5-6, TRBV5-1 and TRBV20-1 among five or six TRBV segments more frequent in patients than controls.

Sequencing libraries made from TCR beta cDNA carried unique molecular identifiers. TCRdb redid the calling of the PCR reads with MiXCR, one entry per CDR3 protein. The sample shows approximately 770,000 distinct CDR3 sequences, around 45% of them seen only once. Sequenced input: blood. These receptors all stem from a girl aged 10-17 years with multiple sclerosis.

Points on this clonotype: Relative to the germline gene, one junction end is altered; a read error may explain this. The rearrangement uses TRBV6-1 and TRBJ1-1, with D unresolved. Per germline, CDR1 MNHNS and CDR2 SASEGT. The CDR3 sequence is 11 residues long. The CDR3 protein is CTSSSPTEAFF. In nucleotides, the CDR3 is TGTACCAGCAGTTCCCCCACTGAAGCTTTCTTT.

This chain uses TRBV7-2 with TRBJ2-1; TRBD1 agrees at 7 bases. Looked up from germline, CDR1 is SGHTA and CDR2 is FQGNSA. The junction had 3 bases not matched to a gene; V was cut back by 4 bases and J by 6 bases. This CDR3 is 13 amino acids long. CDR3 nucleotide sequence: TGTGCCAGCAGCTCGACAGGGAGCAATGAGCAGTTCTTC. Protein: CASSSTGSNEQFF. Supplemented by reference TRBV7-2 and TRBJ2-1, the full variable domain reads GAGVSQSPSNKVTEKGKDVELRCDPISGHTALYWYRQSLGQGLEFLIYFQGNSAPDKSGLPSDRFSAERTGGSVSTLTIQRTQQEDSAVYLCASSSTGSNEQFFGPGTRLTVL.

Note on this clonotype: At one of its ends the junction is not consistent with the germline gene, which may arise from a read error. The rearrangement uses TRBV10-3 and TRBJ2-7; D possibly uses TRBD1 or TRBD2 (5 bases each). Near its end, the DNA agrees better with TRBJ2-5, so the J call may be wrong. Germline V gives CDR1 ENHRY, CDR2 SYGVKD. The CDR3 runs to 18 residues. CDR3 coding DNA: TGCGCCATCAGTGAGAATGTAGACAGACCTAATTGGGGGGAGACCCAGTACTTC. Encoded protein: CAISENVDRPNWGETQYF.

This clonotype was seen a handful of times. CDR3 amino acids: CASSSRDSHEQYF. The DNA of the CDR3 is TGTGCCAGCAGTTCAAGGGACAGCCACGAGCAGTACTTC. The genes are TRBV27 and TRBJ2-7, with TRBD1 matching over 7 bases. There are 13 residues in the CDR3. Trimming cost V 4 bases and J 5 bases; bases outside gene matches: 5. The germline gives CDR1 MNHEY, CDR2 SMNVEV (reference sequence).

The gene calls are TRBV20-1 and TRBJ2-5; D is perhaps TRBD2 (5 bases). CDR1 and CDR2 (germline): DFQATT, SNEGSKA (reference sequence). Trimming took off 3 bases at V and 7 bases at J, with 6 bases between the two ends. The CDR3 covers 10 residues. CDR3 sequence: CSASEGTQYF. CDR3 bases: TGCAGTGCTAGCGAGGGGACCCAGTACTTC.

This clonotype has a handful of counts. The chain uses TRBV12-3 or TRBV12-4 and TRBJ2-7; no firm D call. The J call is uncertain, as TRBJ2-5 better fits the DNA end. The length of the CDR3 is 14 residues. The CDR3 bases are TGTGCCAGCAGTTTTACTTCGGCTACCGAGACCCAGTACTTC. Its translation: CASSFTSATETQYF.

In nucleotides, the CDR3 is TGTGCCAGCAGCTTAGATAGATTGGGCGATACGCAGTATTTT. Translated: CASSLDRLGDTQYF. The rearrangement joins TRBV11-2 to TRBJ2-3; D not certain. Germline loops: CDR1 SGHAT, CDR2 FQNNGV. This CDR3 is built from 14 residues. V was pared by 0 bases and J by 6 bases, with 10 bases between.

This clonotype occurred a few times. The rearrangement links TRBV29-1 to TRBJ2-7; 7 bases are shared with TRBD2. The CDR3 is 13 amino acids. Germline trimming cut 4 bases from V and 3 bases from J; bases unmatched to any gene: 6. Germline values: CDR1 SQVTM, CDR2 ANQGSEA. CDR3 sequence (DNA): TGCAGCGTTGCCGAGACTAGCTTCTACGAGCAGTACTTC. It encodes CSVAETSFYEQYF.

CDR3 sequence reads: CSARGLASGNNEQFF. The CDR3 region has the DNA TGCAGTGCTAGGGGTTTGGCCAGCGGGAACAATGAGCAGTTCTTC. The rearrangement uses TRBV20-1 and TRBJ2-1, with 7 bases lining up with TRBD2. After removal of 3 bases from V and 5 bases from J, the junction contained 10 bases not matched to a gene. The germline gives CDR1 DFQATT, CDR2 SNEGSKA (reference sequence). CDR3 length: 15 residues.

This clonotype occurred a few times. The V and J genes are TRBV18 and TRBJ2-3; TRBD2 matches 9 bases. From germline, CDR1 is KGHSH and CDR2 LQKENI. The CDR3 loop spans 16 amino acids. V was clipped by 2 bases and J by 2 bases; unmatched bases: 5. In nucleotides, the CDR3 is TGTGCCAGCTCACCAGGGGCTAGCGGGGCCACAGATACGCAGTATTTT. This sequence encodes CASSPGASGATDTQYF.

This sequence joins TRBV28 and TRBJ1-4; 9 bases align to TRBD1. V gave up 5 bases and J gave up 3 bases; unmatched junction bases: 10. CDR3 size: 17 residues. Germline values: CDR1 MDHEN, CDR2 SYDVKM. The CDR3 nucleotides read TGTGCCAGCAGTCCGATGGGGACAGGGACGGCTAATGAAAAACTGTTTTTT. Its translation: CASSPMGTGTANEKLFF. Variable domain in full (rest from reference TRBV28 and TRBJ1-4): DVKVTQSSRYLVKRTGEKVFLECVQDMDHENMFWYRQDPGLGLRLIYFSYDVKMKEKGDIPEGYSVSREKKERFSLILESASTNQTSMYLCASSPMGTGTANEKLFFGSGTQLSVL.

A remark on this clonotype: Mismatch with germline at one junction end may stem from a read error. The V call is TRBV6-5, the J call TRBJ1-4; unclear D gene. Germline CDR1 reads MNHEY; CDR2 reads SVGAGI. This CDR3 is built from 17 residues. CDR3 DNA: TGTGCCAGCAGTTACTCGATCTTGACCGGTGTCAATGAAAAACGGTTTTTT. It yields the protein CASSYSILTGVNEKRFF.

As for this clonotype: One junction end disagrees with the germline gene, perhaps due to a read error. The CDR3, as DNA: TGTGCCAGCAGTTTAGGTGTCAACTCCTACGAGCGGTACTTC. This translates into CASSLGVNSYERYF. This sequence joins TRBV12-3 or TRBV12-4 and TRBJ2-7; D gene ambiguous. There are 14 residues in the CDR3.

The V call is TRBV20-1, the J call TRBJ1-4; possible D gene TRBD1, 6 bases. Germline-derived CDR1 and CDR2 are DFQATT and SNEGSKA (reference sequence). Trimming took off 5 bases at V and 4 bases at J, with 17 bases between the two ends. The CDR3 is made up of 15 amino acids. The CDR3 nucleotides are TGCAGTGCTTCAAGGACCCAGGGGTTTAATGAAAAACTGTTTTTT. It yields the protein CSASRTQGFNEKLFF.

The V call is TRBV20-1, the J call TRBJ2-7; 14 positions agree with TRBD2. CDR3 length equals 16 residues. V was pared by 5 bases and J by 3 bases, with 9 bases of the junction left unmatched. Germline CDR1 and CDR2: DFQATT and SNEGSKA (reference sequence). CDR3 region: CSAGRLAGGPDYEQYF. In nucleotides, the CDR3 is TGCAGTGCTGGGCGACTAGCGGGAGGGCCTGACTACGAGCAGTACTTC.

Remarks on this clonotype: The junction departs from germline at one end; a sequencing error may be responsible. CDR3 sequence (DNA): TGTGTCACCAGTTCCGCAGGGGGGTACTATGGCTACACCTTC. Protein product: CVTSSAGGYYGYTF. V is TRBV24-1 and J is TRBJ1-2; 7 positions agree with TRBD1. From germline, CDR1 is KGHDR and CDR2 SFDVKD. The CDR3 consists of 14 residues.

The chain has TRBV18 and TRBJ2-3; 10 bases match TRBD2. Germline V gene sequence: CDR1 KGHSH, CDR2 LQKENI. CDR3 length: 16 amino acids. The junction had 3 bases not matched to a gene; V was cut back by 2 bases and J by 1 base. The CDR3 region is CASSPTGLAGTDTQYF. The CDR3 DNA reads as TGTGCCAGCTCACCAACCGGACTAGCGGGCACAGATACGCAGTATTTT.

This chain uses TRBV11-2 with TRBJ2-5; possibly TRBD2 for D (6 bases). The germline V gene encodes CDR1 SGHAT and CDR2 FQNNGV. V was clipped by 0 bases and J by 5 bases, with 19 bases between them. This CDR3 has 17 residues. As DNA, the CDR3 is TGTGCCAGCAGCTTAGATCTAATGGGACTGACGGAGGAGACCCAGTACTTC. The encoded protein is CASSLDLMGLTEETQYF. Drawing the rest from reference TRBV11-2 and TRBJ2-5, the complete variable domain is EAGVAQSPRYKIIEKRQSVAFWCNPISGHATLYWYQQILGQGPKLLIQFQNNGVVDDSQLPKDRFSAERLKGVDSTLKIQPAKLEDSAVYLCASSLDLMGLTEETQYFGPGTRLLVL.

J is TRBJ2-1 and V is TRBV6-5, with a tentative D call TRBD1 (6 bases). Germline CDR1 MNHEY, CDR2 SVGAGI. V was trimmed by 2 bases and J by 5 bases, leaving 10 bases between them. The CDR3 loop spans 14 amino acids. The CDR3: CASSYNNRDNEQFF. The DNA of the CDR3 is TGTGCCAGCAGTTACAATAACAGGGACAATGAGCAGTTCTTC.

This chain connects TRBV28 to TRBJ2-7, with 7 nucleotides matching TRBD2. This CDR3 has 15 residues. Trimming removed 1 base from V and 0 bases from J; junction bases left unmatched: 3. CDR1 is MDHEN, CDR2 SYDVKM, per germline. CDR3 nucleotides: TGTGCCAGCAGTTTATTGGGAGGGGTCTCCTACGAGCAGTACTTC. Protein: CASSLLGGVSYEQYF.

V gene TRBV3-1 combines with J gene TRBJ2-7; D gene unclear. The DNA end is a closer match to TRBJ2-5, so the J assignment may be wrong. The germline CDR1 and CDR2 sequences are LGHDT and YNNKEL (reference sequence). CDR3 length: 13 residues. CDR3 sequence reads: CASSQGSGETQYF. The CDR3, as DNA: TGTGCCAGCAGCCAGGGGTCTGGAGAGACCCAGTACTTC.

This rearrangement joins TRBV3-1 to TRBJ1-5; D is uncertain. V dropped 6 bases and J dropped 4 bases, with 16 bases sitting between them. This CDR3 is built from 15 residues. CDR1 is LGHDT, CDR2 YNNKEL, per germline (reference sequence). The CDR3 DNA sequence: TGTGCCAGCAGTTCATCGGACGGGCTGAATCAGCCCCAGCATTTT. Protein: CASSSSDGLNQPQHF.

The V and J genes are TRBV7-3 and TRBJ2-1, with 13 bases identical to TRBD2. The CDR3 has 17 amino acids. V lost 1 base to trimming and J lost 8 bases; unmatched junction nucleotides: 8. CDR1 is SGHTA, CDR2 FQGTGA, per germline. CDR3: CASSLKSGLAGAHEQFF. CDR3 in DNA: TGTGCCAGCAGCTTAAAGTCCGGACTAGCGGGAGCTCATGAGCAGTTCTTC.

This chain connects TRBV20-1 to TRBJ2-3; 10 bases are shared with TRBD2. Germline values: CDR1 DFQATT, CDR2 SNEGSKA (reference sequence). Unmatched junction bases numbered 8, after V lost 6 bases and J lost 2 bases. The CDR3 contains 15 residues. CDR3 protein: CSAQRTSGPTDTQYF. CDR3 nucleotide sequence: TGCAGTGCCCAACGGACTAGCGGCCCCACAGATACGCAGTATTTT.

The chain employs TRBV6-2 or TRBV6-3 and TRBJ1-1; a possible D gene is TRBD1 (5 bases). CDR3 length: 17 residues. Trimming removed 5 bases from V and 4 bases from J, with 23 bases in between. The germline CDR1 and CDR2 sequences are MNHEY and SVGEGT. For the CDR3, the DNA is TGTGCCAGCAGTGACCGGGCAGGGCGCGTATGGAGCACTGAAGCTTTCTTT. This translates into CASSDRAGRVWSTEAFF.

CDR3 residues: CSARDRDRVYEQYF. The CDR3 nucleotides are TGCAGTGCTAGAGATAGGGACAGGGTCTACGAGCAGTACTTC. J is TRBJ2-7 and V is TRBV20-1; 9 bases match TRBD1. This CDR3 comprises 14 residues. Looked up from germline, CDR1 is DFQATT and CDR2 is SNEGSKA (reference sequence). Trimming cost V 0 bases and J 3 bases; bases outside gene matches: 3.

This chain joins TRBV12-3 or TRBV12-4 and TRBJ2-7; tentative D call: TRBD2 (6 bases). This CDR3 has 17 amino acids. Between the trimmed V and J ends, which lost 3 bases and 1 base, there was a span of 19 bases. The DNA for the CDR3 is TGTGCCAGCAGTTTCAGCCCGCTGAGGGAGGCATCCTACGAGCAGTACTTC. Its translation is CASSFSPLREASYEQYF.

This clonotype appeared a few times. The V and J genes are TRBV19 and TRBJ2-6; D not resolved. Germline V lookup: CDR1 LNHDA, CDR2 SQIVND (reference sequence). This CDR3 is 17 amino acids long. The ends were cut back, 2 bases at V and 0 bases at J, with 11 bases in the middle. The CDR3 spells CASSIWAVLSGANVLTF. The CDR3 DNA sequence: TGTGCCAGTAGTATATGGGCAGTCCTCTCTGGGGCCAACGTCCTGACTTTC.

The J gene is TRBJ2-5, the V gene TRBV12-3 or TRBV12-4, with 9 nucleotides matching TRBD1. The J call may be faulty, since TRBJ2-7 better matches the DNA end. This CDR3 has 15 amino acids. For the CDR3, the DNA is TGTGCCAGCAGACCACAGGGGGCTAGTCGGTACGAGCAGTACTTC. Amino acids: CASRPQGASRYEQYF.

This clonotype has more than one count but fewer than ten. The chain couples TRBV20-1 to TRBJ2-5; the match to TRBD1 covers 9 bases. V was clipped by 2 bases and J by 5 bases; unmatched bases: 6. Germline CDR1 is DFQATT and CDR2 is SNEGSKA (reference sequence). The CDR3 has 14 amino acids. The CDR3: CSARQYRGQETQYF. For the CDR3, the DNA is TGCAGTGCTAGACAATACAGGGGGCAGGAGACCCAGTACTTC.